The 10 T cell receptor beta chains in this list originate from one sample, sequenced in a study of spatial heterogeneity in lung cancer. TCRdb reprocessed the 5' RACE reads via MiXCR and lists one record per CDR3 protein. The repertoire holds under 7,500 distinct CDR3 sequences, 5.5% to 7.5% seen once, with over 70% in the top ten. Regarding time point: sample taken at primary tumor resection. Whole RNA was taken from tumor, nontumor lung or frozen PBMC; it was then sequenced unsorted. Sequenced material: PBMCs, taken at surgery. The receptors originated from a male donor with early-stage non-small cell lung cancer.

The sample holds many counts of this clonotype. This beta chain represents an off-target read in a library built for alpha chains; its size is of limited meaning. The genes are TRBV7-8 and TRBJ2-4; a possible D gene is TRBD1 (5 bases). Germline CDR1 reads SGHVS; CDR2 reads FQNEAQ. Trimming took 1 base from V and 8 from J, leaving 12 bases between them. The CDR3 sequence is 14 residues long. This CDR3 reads CASSLGTEGDIQYF. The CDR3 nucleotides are TGTGCCAGCAGCTTAGGAACCGAAGGGGACATTCAGTACTTC. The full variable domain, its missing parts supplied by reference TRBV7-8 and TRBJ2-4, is GAGVSQSPRYKVAKRGQDVALRCDPISGHVSLFWYQQALGQGPEFLTYFQNEAQLDKSGLPSDRFFAERPEGSVSTLKIQRTQQEDSAVYLCASSLGTEGDIQYFGAGTRLSVL.

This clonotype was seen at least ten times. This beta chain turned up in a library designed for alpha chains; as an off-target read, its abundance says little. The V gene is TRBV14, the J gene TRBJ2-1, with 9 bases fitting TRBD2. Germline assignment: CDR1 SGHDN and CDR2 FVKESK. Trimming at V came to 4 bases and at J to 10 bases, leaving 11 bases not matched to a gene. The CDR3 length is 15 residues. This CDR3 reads CASSLSPSGKGEQFF. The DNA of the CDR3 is TGTGCCAGCAGCCTGTCTCCTAGCGGGAAGGGGGAGCAGTTCTTC.

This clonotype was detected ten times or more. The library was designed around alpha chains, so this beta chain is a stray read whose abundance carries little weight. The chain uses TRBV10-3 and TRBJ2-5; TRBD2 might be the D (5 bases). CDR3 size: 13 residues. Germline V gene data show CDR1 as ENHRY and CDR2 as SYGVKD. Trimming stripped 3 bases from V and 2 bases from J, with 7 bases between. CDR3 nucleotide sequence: TGTGCCATCAGTGACGGGGTTCAAGAGACCCAGTACTTC. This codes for CAISDGVQETQYF.

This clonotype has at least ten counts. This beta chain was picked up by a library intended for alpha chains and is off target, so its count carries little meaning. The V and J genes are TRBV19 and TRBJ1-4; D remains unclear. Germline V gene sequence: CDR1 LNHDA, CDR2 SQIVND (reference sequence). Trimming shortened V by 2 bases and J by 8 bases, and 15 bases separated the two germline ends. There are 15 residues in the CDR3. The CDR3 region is CASSIRNGQREKLFF. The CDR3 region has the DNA TGTGCCAGTAGTATAAGAAATGGCCAAAGAGAAAAACTGTTTTTT.

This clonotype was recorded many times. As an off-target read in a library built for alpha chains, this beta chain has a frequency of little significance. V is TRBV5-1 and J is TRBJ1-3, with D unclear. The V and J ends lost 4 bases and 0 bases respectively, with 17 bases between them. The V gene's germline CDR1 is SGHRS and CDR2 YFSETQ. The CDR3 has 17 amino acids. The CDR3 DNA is TGCGCCAGCAGCGCGGTGGGTGAACGGGTCTCTGGAAACACCATATATTTT. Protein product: CASSAVGERVSGNTIYF.

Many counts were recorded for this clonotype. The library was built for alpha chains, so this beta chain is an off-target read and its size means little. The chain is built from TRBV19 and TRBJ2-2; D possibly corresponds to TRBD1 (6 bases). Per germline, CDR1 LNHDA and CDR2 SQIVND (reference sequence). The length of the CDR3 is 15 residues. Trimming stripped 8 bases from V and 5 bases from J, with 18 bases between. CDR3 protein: CASLPRAGDTGELFF. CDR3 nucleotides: TGTGCCAGTTTACCGAGGGCAGGGGATACCGGGGAGCTGTTTTTT.

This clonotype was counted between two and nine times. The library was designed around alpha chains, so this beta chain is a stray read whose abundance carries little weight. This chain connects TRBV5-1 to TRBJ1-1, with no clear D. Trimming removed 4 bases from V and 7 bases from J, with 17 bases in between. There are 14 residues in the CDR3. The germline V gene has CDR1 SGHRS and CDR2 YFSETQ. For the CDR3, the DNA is TGCGCCAGCAGCAAGGGCTCAATGGGCATTGAAGCTTTCTTT. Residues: CASSKGSMGIEAFF.

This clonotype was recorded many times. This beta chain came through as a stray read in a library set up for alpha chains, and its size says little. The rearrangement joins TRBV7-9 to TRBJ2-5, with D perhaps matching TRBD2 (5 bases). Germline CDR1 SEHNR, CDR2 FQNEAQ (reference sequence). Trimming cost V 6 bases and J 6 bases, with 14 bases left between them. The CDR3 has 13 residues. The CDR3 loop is CASSRGLRKTQYF. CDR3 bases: TGTGCCAGCAGTAGAGGACTGAGAAAGACCCAGTACTTC.

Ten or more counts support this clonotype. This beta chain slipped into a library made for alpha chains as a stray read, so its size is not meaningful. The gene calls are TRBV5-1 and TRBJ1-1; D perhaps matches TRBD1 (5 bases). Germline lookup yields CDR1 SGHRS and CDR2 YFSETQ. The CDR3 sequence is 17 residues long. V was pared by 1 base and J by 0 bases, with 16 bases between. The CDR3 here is CASSLKGTDRMNTEAFF. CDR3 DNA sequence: TGCGCCAGCAGCTTGAAGGGGACGGATAGGATGAACACTGAAGCTTTCTTT.

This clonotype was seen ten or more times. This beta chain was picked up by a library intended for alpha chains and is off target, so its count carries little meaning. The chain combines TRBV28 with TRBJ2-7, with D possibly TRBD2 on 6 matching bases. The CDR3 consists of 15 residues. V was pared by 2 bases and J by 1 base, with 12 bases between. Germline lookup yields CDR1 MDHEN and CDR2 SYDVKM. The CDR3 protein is CASSLRDSASYEQYF. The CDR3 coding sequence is TGTGCCAGCAGTTTACGGGACTCGGCTTCCTACGAGCAGTACTTC.